The 28 T cell receptor beta chains below come from one sample, sequenced in a study of blood T cell repertoires in COVID-19. Assay: immunoSEQ multiplex PCR; the TCRdb copy retains only in-frame clones and omits some. The table lists tens of thousands of clones, around 84% of them singletons. The sample consisted of peripheral blood. The receptors stem from a middle-aged man with acute or convalescent COVID-19.

The gene calls are TRBV5-5 and TRBJ2-2; TRBD1 aligns across 9 bases. Germline V lookup: CDR1 SGHKS, CDR2 YYEKEE (reference sequence). V dropped 4 bases and J dropped 4; count of bases not matched to a gene: 8. The CDR3 runs 16 residues. The DNA for the CDR3 is TGTGCCAGCAGCCCCCGGGACAGGGTGCGCACCGGGGAGCTGTTTTTT. Protein: CASSPRDRVRTGELFF. The entire variable domain, with the rest obtained from reference TRBV5-5 and TRBJ2-2, is as follows: DAGVTQSPTHLIKTRGQQVTLRCSPISGHKSVSWYQQVLGQGPQFIFQYYEKEERGRGNFPDRFSARQFPNYSSELNVNALLLGDSALYLCASSPRDRVRTGELFFGEGSRLTVL.

This clone was counted only a few times. This chain links TRBV5-8 with TRBJ2-3, with TRBD1 matching over 11 bases. V shed 1 base, J shed 5 bases, and the junction held 9 bases outside the gene matches. The CDR3 is made up of 17 amino acids. Germline V gene sequence: CDR1 SGHTS, CDR2 YDEGEE. CDR3 residues: CASSLPRDRGLEDTQYF. CDR3 bases: TGTGCCAGCAGCTTGCCCCGGGACAGGGGGTTAGAAGATACGCAGTATTTT.

The chain has TRBV29-1 and TRBJ1-2; D unresolved. Between the trimmed V and J ends, which lost 4 bases and 4 bases, there was a span of 7 bases. The V gene's germline CDR1 is SQVTM and CDR2 ANQGSEA. The CDR3 extends over 11 amino acids. The chain's CDR3 is CSVASRYGYTF. CDR3 sequence (DNA): TGCAGCGTTGCTTCCCGCTATGGCTACACCTTC. The variable domain in full, completed from reference TRBV29-1 and TRBJ1-2, reads SAVISQKPSRDICQRGTSLTIQCQVDSQVTMMFWYRQQPGQSLTLIATANQGSEATYESGFVIDKFPISRPNLTFSTLTVSNMSPEDSSIYLCSVASRYGYTFGSGTRLTVV.

The V gene is TRBV20-1, the J gene TRBJ2-7, with TRBD2 matching 11 bases. Germline values: CDR1 DFQATT, CDR2 SNEGSKA (reference sequence). The CDR3 runs 14 residues. V lost 3 bases to trimming and J lost 6 bases; unmatched junction nucleotides: 7. CDR3 DNA sequence: TGCAGTGCTAGTTACGCACTAGCGGGGGCCGAGCAGTACTTC. Translation: CSASYALAGAEQYF.

This clone showed up just a few times. This chain connects TRBV5-6 to TRBJ2-7, with 8 bases identical to TRBD1. The CDR3 covers 13 residues. Germline CDR1 reads SGHDT; CDR2 reads YYEEEE. Trimming removed 5 bases from V and 9 bases from J; junction bases left unmatched: 10. CDR3 sequence: CASRSTGGLVQYF. In DNA, the CDR3 is TGTGCCAGCAGGTCAACAGGGGGGTTGGTGCAGTACTTC. The variable domain in full, with the rest retrieved from reference TRBV5-6 and TRBJ2-7, is DAGVTQSPTHLIKTRGQQVTLRCSPKSGHDTVSWYQQALGQGPQFIFQYYEEEERQRGNFPDRFSGHQFPNYSSELNVNALLLGDSALYLCASRSTGGLVQYFGPGTRLTVT.

The rearrangement uses TRBV13 and TRBJ2-3, with TRBD2 matching 12 bases. The CDR3 totals 16 residues. V lost 8 bases and J lost 4; bases outside the gene matches: 10. Germline V gene data show CDR1 as PRHDT and CDR2 as FYEKMQ (reference sequence). CDR3 in amino acids: CASGTSGGRGADTQYF. CDR3 bases: TGTGCCAGCGGAACTAGCGGGGGGCGAGGCGCAGATACGCAGTATTTT.

The rearrangement joins TRBV29-1 to TRBJ1-2; D ambiguous. Germline V gene lookup returns CDR1 SQVTM and CDR2 ANQGSEA. V was shortened by 2 bases and J by 0 bases, with 10 bases between the two germline ends. CDR3 length: 14 amino acids. The CDR3 is CSVEPHSSNYGYTF. CDR3 nucleotides: TGCAGCGTTGAACCGCACTCCTCTAACTATGGCTACACCTTC.

This clone was seen a few times. The chain employs TRBV30 and TRBJ1-3; 7 positions agree with TRBD1. The CDR3 totals 14 residues. V trimming: 5 bases; J trimming: 1 base; junction bases outside the gene matches: 5. CDR1 and CDR2 from the germline V gene are GTSNPN and SVGIG (reference sequence). In DNA form, the CDR3 reads TGTGCCTGGTCAAACAGGGGTTCTGGAAACACCATATATTTT. Translation: CAWSNRGSGNTIYF. The complete variable domain, with remaining parts taken from reference TRBV30 and TRBJ1-3, reads SQTIHQWPATLVQPVGSPLSLECTVEGTSNPNLYWYRQAAGRGLQLLFYSVGIGQISSEVPQNLSASRPQDRQFILSSKKLLLSDSGFYLCAWSNRGSGNTIYFGEGSWLTVV.

The chain is built from TRBV5-4 and TRBJ2-7; 15 bases fit TRBD2. The CDR3 loop spans 17 amino acids. CDR1 is SGHNT, CDR2 YYREEE, per germline (reference sequence). J gave up 1 base and V 3 bases, and 5 bases lay outside the gene matches. CDR3 region: CASSWGLAGGSSYEQYF. As DNA, the CDR3 is TGTGCCAGCAGCTGGGGACTAGCGGGGGGATCGTCCTACGAGCAGTACTTC.

The chain uses TRBV7-9 and TRBJ2-1; 9 bases are a match to TRBD1. CDR1 and CDR2 from the germline V gene are SEHNR and FQNEAQ (reference sequence). V shed 4 bases, J shed 6 bases, and the junction held 7 bases outside the gene matches. The CDR3 has 15 residues. The CDR3, as DNA: TGTGCCAGCAGCTCGGGGACAGGGCCAGGCAATGAGCAGTTCTTC. It specifies CASSSGTGPGNEQFF. Variable domain in full (rest from reference TRBV7-9 and TRBJ2-1): DTGVSQNPRHKITKRGQNVTFRCDPISEHNRLYWYRQTLGQGPEFLTYFQNEAQLEKSRLLSDRFSAERPKGSFSTLEIQRTEQGDSAMYLCASSSGTGPGNEQFFGPGTRLTVL.

The chain uses TRBV5-6 and TRBJ1-2; D is possibly TRBD1 (5 bases). Between the trimmed V and J ends, which lost 1 base and 11 bases, there was a span of 24 bases. CDR3 length equals 16 residues. CDR1 SGHDT and CDR2 YYEEEE come from the germline V gene. CDR3 sequence (DNA): TGTGCCAGCAGCTTGCCCGGGGGTAGGGGACTCCGCGTGTACACCTTC. This codes for CASSLPGGRGLRVYTF.

The chain carries TRBV6-2 or TRBV6-3 and TRBJ2-3; TRBD2 is a possible D gene (5 bases). The length of the CDR3 is 14 residues. In germline, CDR1 is MNHEY, CDR2 SVGEGT. V gave up 3 bases and J gave up 7 bases, with 14 bases separating them. The CDR3 DNA is TGTGCCAGCAGTTATGGCAGCCCCGGGAATACGCAGTATTTT. Protein: CASSYGSPGNTQYF.

This chain uses TRBV9 with TRBJ1-6; 8 nucleotides line up with TRBD1. This CDR3 has 15 residues. The V gene end was trimmed by 4 bases and the J gene end by 5 bases; junction bases not matched to a gene: 5. Per germline, CDR1 SGDLS and CDR2 YYNGEE. The CDR3 here is CASSSDRGDNSPLHF. The CDR3 DNA sequence: TGTGCCAGCAGCTCCGACAGGGGAGATAATTCACCCCTCCACTTT.

The V and J genes are TRBV10-3 and TRBJ2-2, with TRBD2 identical over 12 bases. Germline V gene lookup returns CDR1 ENHRY and CDR2 SYGVKD. The length of the CDR3 is 16 residues. V shed 10 bases, J shed 2 bases, and the junction held 8 bases outside the gene matches. CDR3 region: CASRGTSGLNTGELFF. The CDR3 nucleotides are TGTGCCAGCCGCGGGACTAGCGGGCTTAACACCGGGGAGCTGTTTTTT.

The CDR3 protein is CASSSSSGSYNEQFF. The CDR3 DNA follows: TGTGCCAGCAGCTCCTCCAGCGGGAGCTACAATGAGCAGTTCTTC. V and J are TRBV7-6 and TRBJ2-1; 8 bases map to TRBD2. Trimming took 4 bases from V and 3 from J; bases not matched to a gene: 5. Germline values: CDR1 SGHVS, CDR2 FNYEAQ. This CDR3 has 15 residues.

This chain links TRBV27 with TRBJ1-1; D gene uncertain. Trimming cost V 6 bases and J 1 base, with 15 bases left between them. CDR3 length: 15 amino acids. The germline CDR1 and CDR2 sequences are MNHEY and SMNVEV (reference sequence). Here the CDR3 reads CASRSTRRANTEAFF. CDR3 sequence (DNA): TGTGCCAGCAGATCCACACGGAGAGCGAACACTGAAGCTTTCTTT.

This clone is a singleton in its sample. The chain has TRBV11-2 and TRBJ1-2, with unresolved D. The V end lost 5 bases, the J end lost 6 bases, and 16 bases lay between the germline ends. This CDR3 is 14 amino acids long. Germline V gene sequence: CDR1 SGHAT, CDR2 FQNNGV. DNA for the CDR3: TGTGCCAGCAGCCCCGGACTGGGAAGGGATGGCTACACCTTC. It is translated as CASSPGLGRDGYTF. The full variable domain, completed using reference TRBV11-2 and TRBJ1-2, is EAGVAQSPRYKIIEKRQSVAFWCNPISGHATLYWYQQILGQGPKLLIQFQNNGVVDDSQLPKDRFSAERLKGVDSTLKIQPAKLEDSAVYLCASSPGLGRDGYTFGSGTRLTVV.

The chain uses TRBV9 and TRBJ2-6; 8 bases align to TRBD2. This CDR3 region has 16 residues. Losses at the gene ends were 2 bases for V and 2 bases for J; bases not matched to a gene: 3. Germline V lookup: CDR1 SGDLS, CDR2 YYNGEE. CDR3 nucleotides: TGTGCCAGCAGCGTTCGGGGGGGCCCTGGGGCCAACGTCCTGACTTTC. It is translated as CASSVRGGPGANVLTF.

This clone was recorded only once. V usage is TRBV9 and J usage is TRBJ2-7; TRBD2 aligns across 7 bases. With V trimmed by 3 bases and J by 5 bases, 5 bases remained unmatched. The CDR3 has 13 amino acids. CDR1 is SGDLS, CDR2 YYNGEE, per germline. The CDR3 sequence: CASSGAGVNEQYF. The CDR3 coding sequence is TGTGCCAGCAGCGGGGCGGGAGTAAACGAGCAGTACTTC.

This clone was counted only a few times. DNA of the CDR3: TGTGCCAGCAGCTTATGGGGGGGGGCCCCAGAGACCCAGTACTTC. Protein product: CASSLWGGAPETQYF. J is TRBJ2-5 and V is TRBV7-8; weak D call: TRBD2 (7 bases). Germline V gene lookup returns CDR1 SGHVS and CDR2 FQNEAQ. The V gene lost 2 bases and the J gene lost 4 bases, with 14 bases spanning the gap. The CDR3 runs to 15 residues. Full variable domain (rest looked up from reference TRBV7-8 and TRBJ2-5): GAGVSQSPRYKVAKRGQDVALRCDPISGHVSLFWYQQALGQGPEFLTYFQNEAQLDKSGLPSDRFFAERPEGSVSTLKIQRTQQEDSAVYLCASSLWGGAPETQYFGPGTRLLVL.

The chain links TRBV11-2 to TRBJ2-5; tentatively, D is TRBD2 (7 bases). Trimming took 1 base from V and 2 from J, leaving 11 bases between them. CDR1 and CDR2 (germline): SGHAT, FQNNGV. The CDR3 spans 15 residues. This CDR3 is CASSLGGGGQETQYF. For the CDR3, the DNA is TGTGCCAGCAGCTTAGGCGGGGGCGGTCAAGAGACCCAGTACTTC.

V and J are TRBV11-2 and TRBJ2-7; 8 bases line up with TRBD1. This CDR3 has 15 residues. CDR1 is SGHAT and CDR2 is FQNNGV in the germline V gene. V shed 0 bases and J 4 bases; nucleotides not matched to a gene: 5. CDR3 nucleotide sequence: TGTGCCAGCAGCTTAGAAGCGACAGGGGCGTACGAGCAGTACTTC. This gives the protein CASSLEATGAYEQYF.

The chain uses TRBV6-5 and TRBJ2-3, with 7 bases that match TRBD2. The CDR3 consists of 15 residues. Germline V gives CDR1 MNHEY, CDR2 SVGAGI. Trimming cost V 6 bases and J 2 bases; bases outside gene matches: 8. The CDR3 DNA follows: TGTGCCAGCAGAGCCGGGACTACCGCCACAGATACGCAGTATTTT. It translates to CASRAGTTATDTQYF.

The chain couples TRBV5-4 to TRBJ2-7; 7 nucleotides align to TRBD2. The CDR3 loop spans 12 amino acids. Germline trimming cut 3 bases from V and 6 bases from J; bases unmatched to any gene: 3. Germline V gene lookup returns CDR1 SGHNT and CDR2 YYREEE (reference sequence). The CDR3 DNA follows: TGTGCCAGCAGCTGGGGGGGGGTCGAGCAGTACTTC. Its translation is CASSWGGVEQYF.

The rearrangement uses TRBV11-2 and TRBJ2-3; D call uncertain. The V and J ends lost 8 bases and 3 bases respectively, with 9 bases between them. Germline-derived CDR1 and CDR2 are SGHAT and FQNNGV. This CDR3 region has 12 residues. CDR3 DNA: TGTGCCAGCCGGAGTGGTACAGATACGCAGTATTTT. Translated, it gives CASRSGTDTQYF.

This sequence joins TRBV5-5 and TRBJ2-1; 7 bases map to TRBD2. Looked up from germline, CDR1 is SGHKS and CDR2 is YYEKEE (reference sequence). CDR3 size: 13 residues. After removal of 2 bases from V and 5 bases from J, the junction contained 1 base not matched to a gene. The CDR3: CASSLTSDNEQFF. The DNA for the CDR3 is TGTGCCAGCAGCTTAACTAGCGACAATGAGCAGTTCTTC.

The V call is TRBV11-2, the J call TRBJ2-7; D unclear. This CDR3 has 14 amino acids. Germline CDR1 is SGHAT and CDR2 is FQNNGV. V was clipped by 1 base and J by 6 bases, with 13 bases between them. The CDR3 DNA reads TGTGCCAGCAGCTTAGCTGAGGTGGAACTCGAGCAGTACTTC. It encodes CASSLAEVELEQYF.

This clone has more than one count but fewer than ten. DNA of the CDR3: TGCGCCAGCAGCTGGGGGCCCCGACAGGGATCGGATACGCAGTATTTT. Translated: CASSWGPRQGSDTQYF. V and J are TRBV5-1 and TRBJ2-3, with 7 bases fitting TRBD1. The CDR3 length is 16 residues. V gave up 3 bases and J gave up 6 bases; unmatched junction bases: 13. Germline CDR1 SGHRS, CDR2 YFSETQ.